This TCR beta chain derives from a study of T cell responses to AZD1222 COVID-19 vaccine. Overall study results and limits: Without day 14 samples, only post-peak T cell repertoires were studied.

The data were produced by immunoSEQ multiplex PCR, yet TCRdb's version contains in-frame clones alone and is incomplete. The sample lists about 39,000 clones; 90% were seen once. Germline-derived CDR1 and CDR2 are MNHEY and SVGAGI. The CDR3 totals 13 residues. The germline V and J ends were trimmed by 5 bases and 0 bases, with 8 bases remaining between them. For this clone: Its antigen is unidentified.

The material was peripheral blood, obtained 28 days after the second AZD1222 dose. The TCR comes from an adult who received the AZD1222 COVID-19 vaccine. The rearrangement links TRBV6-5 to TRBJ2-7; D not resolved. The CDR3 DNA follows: TGTGCCAGCAGTAGGACCACCTCCTACGAGCAGTACTTC. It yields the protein CASSRTTSYEQYF.